The source of this TCR beta chain is a study of cytomegalovirus exposure and HLA in healthy donors. Germline V gene sequence: CDR1 SEHNR, CDR2 FQNEAQ (reference sequence). The CDR3 extends over 16 amino acids. The trim removed 5 bases at V and 1 base at J, leaving 7 bases unmatched. PCR was performed using 60 Vbeta and 13 Jbeta primers. TCRdb's table, derived via immunoSEQ multiplex PCR, lists solely in-frame clones and lacks some. The data show 250,000 to 350,000 clones, 75% to 90% seen once. This chain uses TRBV7-9 with TRBJ2-3; 9 nucleotides line up with TRBD2. Sequencing was performed on PBMCs. This TCR derives from a man aged 40-55 years in good health and CMV-seropositive. The CDR3 DNA follows: TGTGCCAGCAGCCAACCTAGGACTAGCGGCACAGATACGCAGTATTTT. Its translation is CASSQPRTSGTDTQYF. The whole variable domain, filled in from reference TRBV7-9 and TRBJ2-3, reads DTGVSQNPRHKITKRGQNVTFRCDPISEHNRLYWYRQTLGQGPEFLTYFQNEAQLEKSRLLSDRFSAERPKGSFSTLEIQRTEQGDSAMYLCASSQPRTSGTDTQYFGPGTRLTVL.